These 13 T cell receptor beta chains came from one sample sequenced in a study of OX40 agonist ivuxolimab in advanced cancers. Profiled with immunoSEQ multiplex PCR; TCRdb holds only in-frame clones, not every one. In the table there are 130,000 or so clones, 90% of which are singletons. Sequencing used CD4+ or CD8+ T cells sorted from blood, obtained in a trial of the OX40 agonist ivuxolimab. These receptors came from an adult with an advanced solid tumor such as melanoma, head and neck, liver or kidney cancer.

This clone was seen only once. The genes are TRBV6-4 and TRBJ1-1; D may be TRBD1 (5 bases). V lost 7 bases and J 2 bases, leaving 20 bases between the germline ends. Looked up from germline, CDR1 is MRHNA and CDR2 is SNTAGT. This CDR3 comprises 16 residues. In DNA form, the CDR3 reads TGTGCCAGCAAAGAACAGGCCTTCACATTTAACACTGAAGCTTTCTTT. This sequence encodes CASKEQAFTFNTEAFF.

The rearrangement uses TRBV28 and TRBJ1-3; D is unclear. This CDR3 contains 13 residues. The ends were cut back, 2 bases at V and 6 bases at J, with 8 bases in the middle. In germline, CDR1 is MDHEN, CDR2 SYDVKM. In nucleotides, the CDR3 is TGTGCCAGCAGTTTAGACCGGCCAAACACCATATATTTT. The encoded protein is CASSLDRPNTIYF. The full variable domain, in which reference TRBV28 and TRBJ1-3 provide the parts outside the CDR3, is DVKVTQSSRYLVKRTGEKVFLECVQDMDHENMFWYRQDPGLGLRLIYFSYDVKMKEKGDIPEGYSVSREKKERFSLILESASTNQTSMYLCASSLDRPNTIYFGEGSWLTVV.

This clone was picked up one time. J is TRBJ1-5 and V is TRBV9, with D possibly TRBD1 on 5 matching bases. The CDR3 extends over 15 amino acids. Germline CDR1 and CDR2: SGDLS and YYNGEE. V was clipped by 0 bases and J by 2 bases, with 9 bases between them. The CDR3 sequence is CASSVGEGGNQPQHF. The CDR3 nucleotides are TGTGCCAGCAGCGTAGGGGAAGGGGGCAATCAGCCCCAGCATTTT.

This sequence joins TRBV5-6 and TRBJ1-2; 7 positions agree with TRBD1. The germline CDR1 and CDR2 sequences are SGHDT and YYEEEE. This CDR3 contains 14 residues. The trim removed 0 bases at V and 5 bases at J, leaving 4 bases unmatched. CDR3: CASSLGDSVYGYTF. CDR3 bases: TGTGCCAGCAGCTTGGGGGACAGCGTGTATGGCTACACCTTC.

This clone was recorded only once. V is TRBV7-2 and J is TRBJ2-7, with a weak D call TRBD2 (6 bases). This CDR3 region has 17 residues. Germline-derived CDR1 and CDR2 are SGHTA and FQGNSA. The germline V and J ends were trimmed by 0 bases and 1 base, with 16 bases remaining between them. CDR3 in amino acids: CASSLAGGTWGSYEQYF. DNA of the CDR3: TGTGCCAGCAGCTTAGCGGGGGGAACGTGGGGTTCCTACGAGCAGTACTTC.

V gene TRBV19 combines with J gene TRBJ1-1; 9 bases line up with TRBD1. Germline V lookup: CDR1 LNHDA, CDR2 SQIVND (reference sequence). Trimming at V came to 6 bases and at J to 1 base, leaving 9 bases not matched to a gene. CDR3 length equals 16 residues. In DNA form, the CDR3 reads TGTGCCAGTAGGGGGAACCGGGACAGGGAGAACACTGAAGCTTTCTTT. Protein product: CASRGNRDRENTEAFF.

Only one count was recorded for this clone. The chain carries TRBV19 and TRBJ2-3; 8 bases map to TRBD1. This CDR3 has 16 amino acids. CDR1 and CDR2 from the germline V gene are LNHDA and SQIVND (reference sequence). V trimming: 3 bases; J trimming: 0 bases; junction bases outside the gene matches: 5. The CDR3 region has the DNA TGTGCCAGTAGTATCCCCGGGACAGGTAGCACAGATACGCAGTATTTT. Amino acids: CASSIPGTGSTDTQYF.

The chain couples TRBV6-5 to TRBJ2-7, with 7 nucleotides matching TRBD1. Trimming took 5 bases from V and 2 from J; bases not matched to a gene: 9. CDR3 length: 15 residues. Germline loops: CDR1 MNHEY, CDR2 SVGAGI. The CDR3 is CASSNQTGPPYEQYF. The CDR3 nucleotides are TGTGCCAGCAGTAACCAGACAGGGCCCCCCTACGAGCAGTACTTC.

This clone was seen once. The V call is TRBV6-1, the J call TRBJ2-1; TRBD2 agrees at 16 bases. This CDR3 has 14 residues. Trimming took 4 bases from V and 15 from J; bases not matched to a gene: 6. CDR1 and CDR2 (germline): MNHNS, SASEGT. The CDR3 DNA follows: TGTGCCAGCAGTGTGGGGACTAGCGGGAGGGTATGGTTCTTC. This encodes CASSVGTSGRVWFF.

This sequence joins TRBV19 and TRBJ1-5; 7 bases are shared with TRBD1. Germline V gene sequence: CDR1 LNHDA, CDR2 SQIVND (reference sequence). This CDR3 has 15 residues. V trimming: 4 bases; J trimming: 7 bases; junction bases outside the gene matches: 10. The CDR3: CASSTRQGGVQPQHF. CDR3 nucleotide sequence: TGTGCCAGTAGTACTCGACAGGGTGGGGTGCAGCCCCAGCATTTT.

The chain uses TRBV7-9 and TRBJ1-5; D unresolved. The V end lost 1 base, the J end lost 3 bases, and 10 bases lay between the germline ends. Germline V gene data show CDR1 as SEHNR and CDR2 as FQNEAQ (reference sequence). The CDR3 contains 15 residues. The CDR3 DNA reads as TGTGCCAGCAGCTTAGGGGAGACGGACAATCAGCCCCAGCATTTT. This sequence encodes CASSLGETDNQPQHF.

This clone was observed once. The V gene is TRBV5-4, the J gene TRBJ2-1, with 9 bases lining up with TRBD1. The junction had 7 bases not matched to a gene; V was cut back by 5 bases and J by 1 base. CDR3 size: 16 residues. Per the germline V gene, CDR1 is SGHNT and CDR2 is YYREEE (reference sequence). This CDR3 reads CASRPGGQGSYNEQFF. Written as DNA, the CDR3 is TGTGCCAGCAGACCCGGTGGACAGGGGTCCTACAATGAGCAGTTCTTC.

The chain is built from TRBV6-1 and TRBJ2-2; 7 bases match TRBD2. The J segment lost 7 bases and the V segment lost 6 bases, leaving 11 bases of the junction unmatched. This CDR3 comprises 15 residues. The V gene's germline CDR1 is MNHNS and CDR2 SASEGT. The CDR3, as DNA: TGTGCCAGCAGGGGGATAAAGGGGAGGGACGGGGAGCTGTTTTTT. Protein: CASRGIKGRDGELFF.